The clone carrying this T cell receptor (beta chain) came up many times. Germline V gene data show CDR1 as DFQATT and CDR2 as SNEGSKA (reference sequence). The V and J ends lost 0 bases and 3 bases respectively, with 12 bases between them. The CDR3 runs 15 residues. These data belong to a study of CD8+CD57+ T cells in acquired aplastic anemia. Both TCR beta VDJ combination and CDR3 sequence profiling were carried out. Genomic DNA was the template for this profiling. One entry per CDR3 protein, called by TCRdb with MiXCR from the reads. The sample has 190,000 or so distinct CDR3 sequences; over 60% are singletons.

This chain links TRBV20-1 with TRBJ2-1; D is possibly TRBD2 (5 bases). Sequenced sample: sorted CD4+, CD8+, or CD8+CD57+ T cells (not recorded which) from PBMCs. The receptor comes from a human donor in good health. The CDR3 DNA reads as TGCAGTGCTAGAGATAGAGGGAAGGACTACAATGAGCAGTTCTTC. It encodes CSARDRGKDYNEQFF.